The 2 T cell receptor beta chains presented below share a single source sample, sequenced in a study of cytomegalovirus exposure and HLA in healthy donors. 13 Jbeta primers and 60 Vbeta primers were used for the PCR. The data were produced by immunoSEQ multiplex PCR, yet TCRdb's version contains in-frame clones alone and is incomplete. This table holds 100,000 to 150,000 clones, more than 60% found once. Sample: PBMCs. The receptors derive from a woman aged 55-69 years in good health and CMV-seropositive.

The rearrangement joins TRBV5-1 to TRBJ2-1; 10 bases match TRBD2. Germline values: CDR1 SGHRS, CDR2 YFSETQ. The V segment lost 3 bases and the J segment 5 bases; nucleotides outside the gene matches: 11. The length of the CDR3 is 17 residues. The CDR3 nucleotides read TGCGCCAGCAGCTCCCACCACTTAGCGGGAGGAAACAATGAGCAGTTCTTC. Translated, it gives CASSSHHLAGGNNEQFF.

The CDR3 loop is CASSTLSPHRGGDNYGYTF. CDR3 nucleotide sequence: TGTGCCAGTAGTACCCTTTCACCCCACCGGGGAGGAGATAACTATGGCTACACCTTC. This chain joins TRBV19 and TRBJ1-2; no clear D. Per germline, CDR1 LNHDA and CDR2 SQIVND (reference sequence). V was trimmed by 4 bases and J by 1 base, leaving 25 bases between them. CDR3 length: 19 residues.